Sequencing of this T cell receptor beta chain was carried out in a study of blood T cell repertoires in COVID-19. At the level of the study: Sites in the United States, Italy and Spain provided acute and convalescent COVID-19 samples.

The method was immunoSEQ multiplex PCR; TCRdb's version includes in-frame clones alone and lacks a portion of them. This sample yields 200,000 to 250,000 clones, of which 85% to 90% are seen a single time; around 2.8% belongs to the top ten. The V and J ends lost 1 base and 7 bases, in that order; junction bases with no gene match: 5. The CDR3 loop spans 15 amino acids. Germline CDR1 and CDR2: SGHTA and FQGNSA. Sequenced material: peripheral blood. The sequence came from an older woman with acute or convalescent COVID-19. The chain is built from TRBV7-2 and TRBJ1-5; 9 positions match TRBD1. The CDR3 loop is CASSLGQGVFQPQHF. The CDR3 DNA sequence: TGTGCCAGCAGCTTAGGACAGGGGGTGTTCCAGCCCCAGCATTTT. The full variable domain, rest sourced from reference TRBV7-2 and TRBJ1-5, is GAGVSQSPSNKVTEKGKDVELRCDPISGHTALYWYRQSLGQGLEFLIYFQGNSAPDKSGLPSDRFSAERTGGSVSTLTIQRTQQEDSAVYLCASSLGQGVFQPQHFGDGTRLSIL.